The rows below give T cell receptor beta chains drawn from one sample of a study of cytomegalovirus exposure and HLA in healthy donors. Sequenced by immunoSEQ multiplex PCR; TCRdb stores in-frame clones only, minus some. This repertoire shows around 160,000 clones, about 83% found once; its top ten account for approximately 13%. Sequenced material: PBMCs. These receptors came from a man in his forties or fifties in good health and CMV-seropositive. Both conserved end residues are part of each CDR3. Each record gives: V gene, J gene, D gene, clone size, CDR3 protein, CDR3 DNA. The D gene is left open where the match is weak. Clone size is given for some rows only: seen once, a few or many times, or a class if the clone is expanded.

V gene: TRBV2; J gene: TRBJ2-1; D gene: TRBD1; clone size: -; CDR3 protein: CASSGDSRYNEQFF; CDR3 DNA: TGTGCCAGCAGCGGGGACAGCCGATACAATGAGCAGTTCTTC
V gene: TRBV6-5; J gene: TRBJ2-6; D gene: -; clone size: few; CDR3 protein: CASSLTGSGANVLTF; CDR3 DNA: TGTGCCAGCAGCCTAACAGGCTCTGGGGCCAACGTCCTGACTTTC
V gene: TRBV7-2; J gene: TRBJ2-1; D gene: TRBD2; clone size: -; CDR3 protein: CASSRREGTSEQFF; CDR3 DNA: TGTGCCAGCAGCCGGCGGGAGGGCACCAGTGAGCAGTTCTTC
V gene: TRBV10-2; J gene: TRBJ1-6; D gene: TRBD1; clone size: -; CDR3 protein: CASSEWGDRPSPLHF; CDR3 DNA: TGCGCCAGCAGTGAGTGGGGGGACAGGCCTTCACCCCTCCACTTT
V gene: TRBV19; J gene: TRBJ2-1; D gene: TRBD2; clone size: -; CDR3 protein: CASSINEALAEGSSYNEQFF; CDR3 DNA: TGTGCCAGTAGTATCAATGAGGCACTAGCGGAAGGAAGCTCCTACAATGAGCAGTTCTTC
V gene: TRBV5-1; J gene: TRBJ2-1; D gene: TRBD1; clone size: -; CDR3 protein: CASSLLSGDRLNEQFF; CDR3 DNA: TGCGCCAGCAGCTTGCTGTCGGGGGACAGGCTTAATGAGCAGTTCTTC
V gene: TRBV6-1; J gene: TRBJ2-1; D gene: TRBD2; clone size: -; CDR3 protein: CASSGGLEGEQFF; CDR3 DNA: TGTGCCAGCAGTGGAGGACTAGAAGGTGAGCAGTTCTTC
V gene: TRBV21-1; J gene: TRBJ1-1; D gene: -; clone size: once; CDR3 protein: CATPQEMNTEAFF; CDR3 DNA: TGTGCCACCCCACAGGAGATGAACACTGAAGCTTTCTTT
V gene: TRBV7-9; J gene: TRBJ1-5; D gene: TRBD1; clone size: -; CDR3 protein: CASSLANRGLQHF; CDR3 DNA: TGTGCCAGCAGCTTAGCTAACAGGGGGCTCCAGCATTTT
V gene: TRBV15; J gene: TRBJ1-6; D gene: TRBD1; clone size: -; CDR3 protein: CATSRGDRGNSPLHF; CDR3 DNA: TGTGCCACCAGCAGAGGGGACAGGGGGAATTCACCCCTCCACTTT
V gene: TRBV30; J gene: TRBJ2-2; D gene: TRBD1; clone size: -; CDR3 protein: CAWKGDRYTGELFF; CDR3 DNA: TGTGCCTGGAAAGGGGACAGGTACACCGGGGAGCTGTTTTTT
V gene: TRBV7-9; J gene: TRBJ2-3; D gene: TRBD2; clone size: -; CDR3 protein: CASSLLAATTSTDTQYF; CDR3 DNA: TGTGCCAGCAGCTTACTAGCGGCTACGACTAGCACAGATACGCAGTATTTT
V gene: TRBV29-1; J gene: TRBJ2-2; D gene: -; clone size: -; CDR3 protein: CSVKEGGELFF; CDR3 DNA: TGCAGCGTTAAGGAGGGCGGGGAGCTGTTTTTT
V gene: TRBV6-5; J gene: TRBJ2-2; D gene: -; clone size: once; CDR3 protein: CASSRRSGELFF; CDR3 DNA: TGTGCCAGCAGTCGCAGGTCCGGGGAGCTGTTTTTT
V gene: TRBV19; J gene: TRBJ1-2; D gene: TRBD1; clone size: -; CDR3 protein: CASSSGTGNYGYTF; CDR3 DNA: TGTGCCAGTAGTTCTGGGACAGGGAACTATGGCTACACCTTC
V gene: TRBV27; J gene: TRBJ2-7; D gene: -; clone size: -; CDR3 protein: CASSPIGGRSEQYF; CDR3 DNA: TGTGCCAGCAGTCCCATAGGGGGACGGAGCGAGCAGTACTTC
V gene: TRBV5-6; J gene: TRBJ2-5; D gene: -; clone size: -; CDR3 protein: CASSPRGAETQYF; CDR3 DNA: TGTGCCAGCAGCCCCAGGGGCGCAGAGACCCAGTACTTC
V gene: TRBV7-3; J gene: TRBJ2-1; D gene: TRBD2; clone size: -; CDR3 protein: CASSPLAGPYNEQFF; CDR3 DNA: TGTGCCAGCAGCCCTCTAGCGGGTCCCTACAATGAGCAGTTCTTC
V gene: TRBV4-3; J gene: TRBJ2-1; D gene: -; clone size: -; CDR3 protein: CASSQDRGRESEFF; CDR3 DNA: TGCGCCAGCAGCCAAGATAGGGGTAGGGAAAGTGAGTTCTTC
V gene: TRBV18; J gene: TRBJ2-2; D gene: TRBD1; clone size: -; CDR3 protein: CASSPTTGTGNTGELFF; CDR3 DNA: TGTGCCAGCTCACCGACCACCGGGACAGGGAACACCGGGGAGCTGTTTTTT
V gene: TRBV15; J gene: TRBJ2-5; D gene: TRBD1; clone size: once; CDR3 protein: CATSRDRVTTQYF; CDR3 DNA: TGTGCCACCAGCAGGGACAGGGTGACGACCCAGTACTTC
V gene: TRBV11-2; J gene: TRBJ1-4; D gene: TRBD1; clone size: -; CDR3 protein: CASSQDRGQKLFF; CDR3 DNA: TGTGCCAGCAGCCAGGACAGGGGGCAAAAACTGTTTTTT
V gene: TRBV28; J gene: TRBJ2-7; D gene: TRBD2; clone size: -; CDR3 protein: CASSGGYEQYF; CDR3 DNA: TGTGCCAGTAGCGGGGGCTACGAGCAGTACTTC
V gene: TRBV19; J gene: TRBJ2-7; D gene: -; clone size: -; CDR3 protein: CASSGYEQYF; CDR3 DNA: TGTGCCAGTAGCGGCTACGAGCAGTACTTC
V gene: TRBV2; J gene: TRBJ2-2; D gene: TRBD1; clone size: -; CDR3 protein: CASRRDRSDTGELFF; CDR3 DNA: TGTGCCAGCAGACGGGACAGGTCGGACACCGGGGAGCTGTTTTTT
V gene: TRBV4-1; J gene: TRBJ2-1; D gene: -; clone size: -; CDR3 protein: CASSFQLSSYNEQFF; CDR3 DNA: TGCGCCAGCAGCTTCCAACTTAGCTCCTACAATGAGCAGTTCTTC
V gene: TRBV10-3; J gene: TRBJ2-3; D gene: TRBD1; clone size: -; CDR3 protein: CAINPTGTGTDTQYF; CDR3 DNA: TGTGCCATCAACCCCACCGGGACAGGAACAGATACGCAGTATTTT
V gene: TRBV5-5; J gene: TRBJ1-2; D gene: -; clone size: -; CDR3 protein: CASSLRGRAANYGYTF; CDR3 DNA: TGTGCCAGCAGCCTTAGGGGCAGGGCCGCTAACTATGGCTACACCTTC
V gene: TRBV7-9; J gene: TRBJ2-7; D gene: -; clone size: -; CDR3 protein: CASTSSYEQYF; CDR3 DNA: TGTGCCAGTACCAGCTCCTACGAGCAGTACTTC
V gene: TRBV25-1; J gene: TRBJ2-5; D gene: -; clone size: once; CDR3 protein: CASSEFGWETQYF; CDR3 DNA: TGTGCCAGCAGTGAATTTGGGTGGGAGACCCAATACTTC
V gene: TRBV28; J gene: TRBJ2-1; D gene: TRBD2; clone size: once; CDR3 protein: CASSLVASGRAYNEQFF; CDR3 DNA: TGTGCCAGCAGTTTAGTGGCTAGCGGGAGGGCCTACAATGAGCAGTTCTTC
V gene: TRBV5-1; J gene: TRBJ2-7; D gene: -; clone size: -; CDR3 protein: CASSLAWQGSTEQYF; CDR3 DNA: TGCGCCAGCAGCTTGGCCTGGCAGGGTTCGACCGAGCAGTACTTC
V gene: TRBV7-2; J gene: TRBJ1-1; D gene: -; clone size: -; CDR3 protein: CASSPFGGNTEAFF; CDR3 DNA: TGTGCCAGCAGCCCGTTCGGGGGGAACACTGAAGCTTTCTTT
V gene: TRBV5-5; J gene: TRBJ1-1; D gene: TRBD1; clone size: -; CDR3 protein: CASTPTGARGTEAFF; CDR3 DNA: TGTGCCAGCACTCCTACAGGGGCCAGGGGCACTGAAGCTTTCTTT
V gene: TRBV2; J gene: TRBJ2-7; D gene: -; clone size: -; CDR3 protein: CASSERGGLLEQYF; CDR3 DNA: TGTGCCAGCAGTGAACGGGGTGGTCTTCTCGAGCAGTACTTC
V gene: TRBV28; J gene: TRBJ1-1; D gene: -; clone size: -; CDR3 protein: CASSPPRVGDTEAFF; CDR3 DNA: TGTGCCAGCAGCCCCCCGAGGGTTGGGGACACTGAAGCTTTCTTT
V gene: TRBV5-6; J gene: TRBJ2-7; D gene: -; clone size: -; CDR3 protein: CASGTATVIEQYF; CDR3 DNA: TGTGCCAGCGGAACGGCGACAGTAATCGAGCAGTACTTC
V gene: TRBV19; J gene: TRBJ2-5; D gene: -; clone size: once; CDR3 protein: CASSTSDGTQETQYF; CDR3 DNA: TGTGCCAGTAGTACCTCCGATGGGACTCAAGAGACCCAGTACTTC
V gene: TRBV5-4; J gene: TRBJ1-1; D gene: -; clone size: -; CDR3 protein: CASSLSSWNTEAFF; CDR3 DNA: TGTGCCAGCAGCTTGTCTTCCTGGAACACTGAAGCTTTCTTT
V gene: TRBV6-1; J gene: TRBJ2-2; D gene: -; clone size: -; CDR3 protein: CASSFTGFIGELFF; CDR3 DNA: TGTGCCAGCAGTTTCACAGGGTTCATCGGGGAGCTGTTTTTT
V gene: TRBV10-2; J gene: TRBJ2-1; D gene: TRBD2; clone size: once; CDR3 protein: CASSGGTSGHNEQFF; CDR3 DNA: TGCGCCAGCAGTGGGGGGACTAGCGGACACAATGAGCAGTTCTTC
V gene: TRBV6-1; J gene: TRBJ1-1; D gene: -; clone size: -; CDR3 protein: CASIQGTNTEAFF; CDR3 DNA: TGTGCCAGCATCCAGGGAACGAACACTGAAGCTTTCTTT
V gene: TRBV27; J gene: TRBJ2-7; D gene: -; clone size: -; CDR3 protein: CATAVLGSYEQYF; CDR3 DNA: TGTGCCACAGCGGTTCTCGGCTCCTACGAGCAGTACTTC
V gene: TRBV5-1; J gene: TRBJ1-4; D gene: -; clone size: -; CDR3 protein: CASSFGGNEKLFF; CDR3 DNA: TGCGCCAGCAGCTTTGGGGGGAATGAAAAACTGTTTTTT
V gene: TRBV28; J gene: TRBJ2-3; D gene: TRBD2; clone size: -; CDR3 protein: CASSPPTSIRADTQYF; CDR3 DNA: TGTGCCAGCAGTCCCCCGACTAGCATAAGGGCAGATACGCAGTATTTT
V gene: TRBV5-1; J gene: TRBJ1-1; D gene: TRBD1; clone size: -; CDR3 protein: CASSSQGPQSTEAFF; CDR3 DNA: TGCGCCAGCAGCTCACAGGGGCCTCAAAGCACTGAAGCTTTCTTT
V gene: TRBV9; J gene: TRBJ2-1; D gene: TRBD2; clone size: -; CDR3 protein: CASSVASGRGYEQFF; CDR3 DNA: TGTGCCAGCAGCGTAGCTAGCGGGAGAGGGTATGAGCAGTTCTTC
V gene: TRBV2; J gene: TRBJ1-2; D gene: -; clone size: -; CDR3 protein: CASSGGFTAFYGYTF; CDR3 DNA: TGTGCCAGCAGTGGAGGGTTTACAGCCTTCTATGGCTACACCTTC
V gene: TRBV5-8; J gene: TRBJ2-1; D gene: TRBD2; clone size: -; CDR3 protein: CAILAGAYNEQFF; CDR3 DNA: TGTGCCATACTAGCGGGAGCGTACAATGAGCAGTTCTTC
V gene: TRBV4-3; J gene: TRBJ1-5; D gene: -; clone size: -; CDR3 protein: CASSQGVGGNVQPQHF; CDR3 DNA: TGCGCCAGCAGCCAAGGAGTCGGAGGGAATGTTCAGCCCCAGCATTTT
V gene: TRBV4-3; J gene: TRBJ2-1; D gene: TRBD1; clone size: -; CDR3 protein: CASSHQAGTGSNEQFF; CDR3 DNA: TGCGCCAGCAGCCACCAGGCCGGGACAGGTTCCAATGAGCAGTTCTTC
V gene: TRBV19; J gene: TRBJ2-1; D gene: TRBD2; clone size: -; CDR3 protein: CASSFLPGGRNEQFF; CDR3 DNA: TGTGCCAGTAGTTTCTTGCCGGGAGGTCGCAATGAGCAGTTCTTC
V gene: TRBV5-1; J gene: TRBJ2-7; D gene: -; clone size: once; CDR3 protein: CASSLVRGYEQYF; CDR3 DNA: TGCGCCAGCAGCTTGGTCAGGGGCTACGAGCAGTACTTC
V gene: TRBV13; J gene: TRBJ2-5; D gene: TRBD2; clone size: -; CDR3 protein: CASSPRLAGQYQETQYF; CDR3 DNA: TGTGCCAGCAGCCCCCGACTAGCGGGCCAGTACCAAGAGACCCAGTACTTC
V gene: TRBV14; J gene: TRBJ2-1; D gene: -; clone size: -; CDR3 protein: CASRGPTYNEQFF; CDR3 DNA: TGTGCCAGCCGAGGGCCCACCTACAATGAGCAGTTCTTC
V gene: TRBV5-6; J gene: TRBJ2-2; D gene: -; clone size: -; CDR3 protein: CASRLAGFTGELFF; CDR3 DNA: TGTGCCAGCAGGCTGGCAGGGTTCACCGGGGAGCTGTTTTTT
V gene: TRBV4-1; J gene: TRBJ2-5; D gene: TRBD2; clone size: -; CDR3 protein: CASSLIGGLAGVEETQYF; CDR3 DNA: TGCGCCAGCAGCCTCATCGGGGGCCTAGCGGGAGTAGAAGAGACCCAGTACTTC
V gene: TRBV6-5; J gene: TRBJ1-3; D gene: TRBD1; clone size: -; CDR3 protein: CASSTQGGGNTIYF; CDR3 DNA: TGTGCCAGCAGTACACAGGGGGGGGGAAACACCATATATTTT
V gene: TRBV7-9; J gene: TRBJ1-2; D gene: -; clone size: -; CDR3 protein: CASSLRGGYTF; CDR3 DNA: TGTGCCAGCAGCTTAAGGGGAGGCTACACCTTC
V gene: TRBV5-4; J gene: TRBJ2-7; D gene: TRBD1; clone size: -; CDR3 protein: CASSTTGGGEQYF; CDR3 DNA: TGTGCCAGCAGCACGACAGGGGGTGGCGAGCAGTACTTC